This T cell receptor (beta chain) was identified during a study of cytotoxic CD8 clonotypes in ibrutinib-treated CLL. Whole-study context: Patients attained 25 or so partial and 2 complete responses; at median roughly 73 months, approximately 15 remained remitted while around twelve progressed. Response samples came after a median about 13 months of treatment, range 6 to 36.

Trimming removed 10 bases at V and 0 bases at J, with 14 bases between. CDR3 length: 14 residues. Germline V gene sequence: CDR1 SNHLY, CDR2 FYNNEI. Measured with immunoSEQ multiplex PCR; TCRdb has only the in-frame clones, and not every one. The table lists about 85,000 clones, 75% to 85% of them singletons. This clone was seen a handful of times. This sequence was found in a human donor with chronic lymphocytic leukemia. The source was PBMCs, collected after 12 months of ibrutinib treatment. The J gene is TRBJ2-3, the V gene TRBV2, with D maybe TRBD2 (6 bases). The CDR3 reads CATNSGTSTDTQYF. In nucleotides, the CDR3 is TGTGCCACCAATAGCGGTACTAGCACAGATACGCAGTATTTT.